Listed below are T cell receptor beta chains from one sample, sequenced in a study of somatic mutations in cytotoxic T cells in rheumatoid arthritis. Clones were read by immunoSEQ multiplex PCR, and TCRdb kept only the in-frame ones, dropping some. Found here are 15,000 to 20,000 clones, approximately 83% of them singletons; the top ten hold about 10%. Specimen: CD8+ T cells sorted from blood. The receptors shown here come from a man younger than 35 with rheumatoid arthritis. Both conserved end residues are part of each CDR3. The order of the fields is D gene, V gene, J gene, clone size, CDR3 DNA, CDR3 protein. The D gene is left open where the match is weak. Clone sizes are given selectively: once, few, many, or a class where the clone is expanded.

>TRBD1|TRBV11-3|TRBJ2-1|NA
TGTGCCAGCAGCTACCGGGACAGGGGGCGAAATGAGCAGTTCTTC
CASSYRDRGRNEQFF
>NA|TRBV11-2|TRBJ1-5|few
TGTGCCAGCGCAGATAGCAATCAGCCCCAGCATTTT
CASADSNQPQHF
>NA|TRBV27|TRBJ2-7|NA
TGTGCCAGCAGTTTATCGTACAGCCCCTACGAGCAGTACTTC
CASSLSYSPYEQYF
>NA|TRBV5-8|TRBJ1-3|NA
TGTGCCAGCAGCTTGACGTCAGCAAGAAACACCATATATTTT
CASSLTSARNTIYF
>TRBD1|TRBV7-2|TRBJ2-7|NA
TGTGGCCGGGACAGGAAATCTTACGAGCAGTACTTC
CGRDRKSYEQYF
>TRBD2|TRBV6-1|TRBJ2-1|NA
TGTGCCAGCAGTGAAGCTAGCGGGGGGGCCAATGAGCAGTTCTTC
CASSEASGGANEQFF
>NA|TRBV18|TRBJ2-5|NA
TGTGCCAGCTCACCACCGGGAGAGACCCAGTACTTC
CASSPPGETQYF
>TRBD2|TRBV5-1|TRBJ2-1|NA
TGCGCCAGCAGCTTGGAGCTGGGAGCGGGGGGGTACAATGAGCAGTTCTTC
CASSLELGAGGYNEQFF
>TRBD2|TRBV30|TRBJ2-7|once
TGTGCCTGGAGTGAACTAGCGGGGGTCAGCTCCTACGAGCAGTACTTC
CAWSELAGVSSYEQYF
>TRBD1|TRBV29-1|TRBJ1-1|NA
TGCAGCGGACATGAGACAGGGTCGGGCACTGAAGCTTTCTTT
CSGHETGSGTEAFF
>NA|TRBV6-5|TRBJ1-6|once
TGTGCCAGCAGTTACGATGCTTGGGGGAATTCACCCCTCCACTTT
CASSYDAWGNSPLHF
>TRBD1|TRBV7-2|TRBJ2-7|once
TGTGCCAGCAGCCCGCGGACAGGGCCCTTATTTGGGTACGAGCAGTACTTC
CASSPRTGPLFGYEQYF
>TRBD1|TRBV15|TRBJ2-3|NA
TGTGCCACCAGCAGGACGGCCCGGACAGGCCCCACAGATACGCAGTATTTT
CATSRTARTGPTDTQYF
>TRBD1|TRBV7-6|TRBJ1-3|NA
TGTGCCAGCAGCCACCTGACAGGGGATGTAGACACCATATATTTT
CASSHLTGDVDTIYF
>TRBD1|TRBV5-4|TRBJ2-7|NA
TGTGCCAGCAGCACCGGACAGGGCGCGTACGAGCAGTACTTC
CASSTGQGAYEQYF
>NA|TRBV27|TRBJ1-4|NA
TGTGCCAGCAGTCCCTCGGGATTTAGGAATGAAAAACTGTTTTTT
CASSPSGFRNEKLFF
>TRBD2|TRBV4-2|TRBJ2-7|medium-sized
TGTGCCAGCAGCCAAGACTACACTAGCGGGGCTGACGAGCAGTACTTC
CASSQDYTSGADEQYF
>TRBD1|TRBV25-1|TRBJ1-2|few
TGTGCCAGCAGAGACAGGGGAAGAGGCTACACCTTC
CASRDRGRGYTF
>NA|TRBV4-1|TRBJ1-5|once
TGCGCCAGCAGCCAAGGGGTCAACCATAATCAGCCCCAGCATTTT
CASSQGVNHNQPQHF
>NA|TRBV6-5|TRBJ1-2|few
TGTGCCAGCAGACGGACACTTCGAAACTATGGCTACACCTTC
CASRRTLRNYGYTF
>NA|TRBV2|TRBJ2-7|NA
TGTGCCAGCAGTGAAAGGGGAGCCAGATCCTACGAGCAGTACTTC
CASSERGARSYEQYF
>NA|TRBV5-6|TRBJ2-2|once
TGTGCCAGCAGCTCACTCAGGGTGGGAGACACCGGGGAGCTGTTTTTT
CASSSLRVGDTGELFF
>NA|TRBV2|TRBJ2-1|NA
TGTGCCAATCTTAAAGGGGCCAATGAGCAGTTCTTC
CANLKGANEQFF
>TRBD1|TRBV7-2|TRBJ2-7|NA
TGTGCCAGCAGCTCGCCGGGACAGGGGTACGAGCAGTACTTC
CASSSPGQGYEQYF
>TRBD2|TRBV28|TRBJ2-5|NA
TGTGCCACCAATGCGGGACTACTACAAGAGACCCAGTACTTC
CATNAGLLQETQYF
>NA|TRBV27|TRBJ2-3|NA
TGTGCCAGCAGTTTTGTTGGGGAGAGCACAGATACGCAGTATTTT
CASSFVGESTDTQYF
>NA|TRBV28|TRBJ2-7|few
TGTGCCAGCAGTTTAAATCCGGGGGCGGACGAGCAGTACTTC
CASSLNPGADEQYF
>NA|TRBV6-5|TRBJ1-3|few
TGTGCCAGCAGTATACGTAGTCGCTCTGGAAACACCATATATTTT
CASSIRSRSGNTIYF
>NA|TRBV28|TRBJ2-2|NA
TGTGCCAGCAGTTTTTCCGGGAGAGGGGAGCTGTTTTTT
CASSFSGRGELFF
>NA|TRBV10-1|TRBJ1-5|NA
TGCGCCAGCATGACGGAGGATTATAGCAATCAGCCCCAGCATTTT
CASMTEDYSNQPQHF
>NA|TRBV28|TRBJ1-5|NA
TGTGCCAGCAGTTTATGCGGCAGGGGAAATAAAAACGATCAGCCCCAGCATTTT
CASSLCGRGNKNDQPQHF
>NA|TRBV6-5|TRBJ1-1|NA
TGTGCCAGCAGCCAGGGTATGAACACTGAAGCTTTCTTT
CASSQGMNTEAFF
>NA|TRBV6-1|TRBJ2-5|NA
TGTGCCAGCAGTGAGAGGGCTAGGGCGGGGTTGGAGACCCAGTACTTC
CASSERARAGLETQYF
>TRBD2|TRBV11-3|TRBJ2-1|few
TGTGCCAGCAGCCTGACTAGCGGGGAAATCAATGAGCAGTTCTTC
CASSLTSGEINEQFF
>NA|TRBV7-2|TRBJ2-3|NA
TGTGCCAGCAGCTCCCGGGACGTCTGGACAGATACGCAGTATTTT
CASSSRDVWTDTQYF
>NA|TRBV11-1|TRBJ2-1|NA
TGTGCCAGCAGCACGAACACAGGGAGCTCCTACAATGAGCAGTTCTTC
CASSTNTGSSYNEQFF
>NA|TRBV6-5|TRBJ1-2|NA
TGTGCCAGCAGTTACTCGGGGCGGAACTATGGCTACACCTTC
CASSYSGRNYGYTF
>NA|TRBV5-1|TRBJ1-2|NA
TGCGCCAGCAGCTTTTTCCCAGATAACTATGGCTACACCTTC
CASSFFPDNYGYTF
>NA|TRBV19|TRBJ1-2|NA
TGTGCCAGTAGTATAGATTTCGACTGGCCCTATGGCTACACCTTC
CASSIDFDWPYGYTF
>TRBD1|TRBV5-1|TRBJ2-7|NA
TGCGCCAGCAGTCGGGACAGGGGACCCTACGAGCAGTACTTC
CASSRDRGPYEQYF